This is a list of T cell receptor beta chains from one sample in a study of identical twins. TCRdb fed the 5' RACE reads into MiXCR, producing one record per CDR3 protein. The sample has 1.5 million to 2 million distinct CDR3 sequences, about 32% seen once; the top ten hold around 0.25%. What was sequenced was cord blood. The source is a newborn girl in good health. Each CDR3 is given with its conserved first and last residue. D genes are given only for firm matches. Not every row has a clone size; where given, it reads once, few, many or a size class.

TRBJ2-6 | TRBV28 | TRBD1 | NA | CASSPQGVSSGANVLTF | TGTGCCAGCAGTCCTCAGGGGGTTAGCTCTGGGGCCAACGTCCTGACTTTC
TRBJ1-2 | TRBV28 | TRBD1 | few | CASSPNQGVVGYTF | TGTGCCAGCAGCCCGAACCAGGGGGTAGTTGGCTACACCTTC
TRBJ2-5 | TRBV3-1 | NA | NA | CASSHSSVLQETQYF | TGTGCCAGCAGCCATTCTAGCGTCCTTCAAGAGACCCAGTACTTC
TRBJ2-1 | TRBV2 | NA | few | CASSEALVAPPYNEQFF | TGTGCCAGCAGTGAAGCGCTAGTAGCGCCCCCCTACAATGAGCAGTTCTTC
TRBJ2-5 | TRBV29-1 | TRBD1 | few | CSVERDRGYNEQYF | TGCAGCGTTGAAAGGGACAGAGGCTACAATGAGCAGTACTTC
TRBJ2-1 | TRBV27 | TRBD2 | NA | CASSLAGVGLNEQFF | TGTGCCAGCAGTTTAGCGGGAGTCGGTCTTAATGAGCAGTTCTTC
TRBJ2-7 | TRBV2 | NA | NA | CASSTDTSYEQYF | TGTGCCAGCAGCACGGACACGTCCTACGAGCAGTACTTC
TRBJ2-4 | TRBV4-2 | TRBD2 | few | CASSLPGLAESIQYF | TGTGCCAGCAGCCTACCGGGACTAGCAGAAAGCATTCAGTACTTC
TRBJ1-1 | TRBV18 | TRBD1 | NA | CASSPQTGDTEAFF | TGTGCCAGCTCACCCCAGACAGGGGACACTGAAGCTTTCTTT
TRBJ2-5 | TRBV7-2 | NA | few | CASSLPYGTQYF | TGTGCCAGCAGCTTACCCTACGGGACCCAGTACTTC
TRBJ2-1 | TRBV7-9 | NA | few | CASSLWVATVSGEQFF | TGTGCCAGCAGCTTATGGGTCGCGACAGTAAGTGGGGAGCAGTTCTTC
TRBJ2-3 | TRBV13 | TRBD2 | NA | CASGLAGEEGTDTQYF | TGTGCCAGCGGCTTAGCGGGAGAGGAAGGCACAGATACGCAGTATTTT
TRBJ2-1 | TRBV10-3 | TRBD2 | NA | CAISLAGEGEQFF | TGTGCCATCAGTCTAGCGGGAGAAGGGGAGCAGTTCTTC
TRBJ2-7 | TRBV10-3 | TRBD1 | few | CAINRGEGYEQYF | TGTGCCATCAACAGGGGAGAAGGCTACGAGCAGTACTTC
TRBJ2-4 | TRBV29-1 | NA | NA | CSVELGRKNIQYF | TGCAGCGTTGAATTGGGGAGAAAAAACATTCAGTACTTC
TRBJ2-7 | TRBV12-3/TRBV12-4 | NA | NA | CAGRGGEQYF | TGTGCCGGCAGAGGAGGCGAGCAGTACTTC
TRBJ1-5 | TRBV20-1 | NA | few | CSARVGGFNQPQHF | TGCAGTGCTAGGGTTGGCGGATTTAATCAGCCCCAGCATTTT
TRBJ1-4 | TRBV3-1 | TRBD1 | NA | CASSQNPGGDEKLFF | TGTGCCAGCAGCCAAAACCCAGGGGGGGATGAAAAACTGTTTTTT
TRBJ2-3 | TRBV20-1 | TRBD2 | few | CSARSLAGADTQYF | TGCAGTGCTAGAAGCTTAGCGGGAGCGGATACGCAGTATTTT
TRBJ2-3 | TRBV6-6 | TRBD2 | NA | CASSNLAGRTDTQYF | TGTGCCAGCAGTAACCTAGCGGGGAGAACAGATACGCAGTATTTT
TRBJ2-5 | TRBV9 | TRBD2 | many | CASSGTSGLQETQYF | TGTGCCAGCAGCGGGACTAGCGGGCTTCAAGAGACCCAGTACTTC
TRBJ2-4 | TRBV20-1 | NA | few | CSARAKSIGRGWDIQYF | TGCAGTGCTAGAGCCAAAAGTATCGGCAGGGGCTGGGACATTCAGTACTTC
TRBJ2-3 | TRBV2 | NA | few | CASSAWESGTDTQYF | TGTGCCAGCAGCGCCTGGGAGTCTGGTACAGATACGCAGTATTTT
TRBJ2-3 | TRBV4-2 | NA | few | CASSHLAGDTDTQYF | TGTGCCAGCAGCCACTTGGCGGGCGACACAGATACGCAGTATTTT
TRBJ2-1 | TRBV12-3/TRBV12-4 | TRBD2 | NA | CASSLGTSGKGDEQFF | TGTGCCAGCAGTTTAGGGACTAGCGGCAAGGGCGATGAGCAGTTCTTC
TRBJ2-5 | TRBV25-1 | NA | few | CASSEYRGSQYF | TGTGCCAGCAGTGAATACAGGGGTAGTCAGTACTTC
TRBJ1-2 | TRBV5-6 | NA | NA | CASSDVSYGYTF | TGTGCCAGCAGCGACGTATCCTATGGCTACACCTTC
TRBJ2-3 | TRBV4-1 | TRBD2 | few | CASSHGSGTSNIDTQYF | TGCGCCAGCAGCCACGGAAGTGGGACTAGTAATATAGATACGCAGTATTTT
TRBJ2-4 | TRBV10-1 | NA | NA | CASSKGGSVGIQYF | TGCGCCAGCAGTAAAGGGGGGTCCGTAGGCATTCAGTACTTC
TRBJ1-4 | TRBV7-2 | NA | NA | CASSLVGQASEKLFF | TGTGCCAGCAGCTTAGTGGGGCAGGCCAGCGAAAAACTGTTTTTT
TRBJ2-7 | TRBV20-1 | TRBD2 | NA | CSARKGSGAYNEQYF | TGTAGTGCTAGAAAAGGTAGCGGGGCATACAATGAGCAGTACTTC
TRBJ1-2 | TRBV7-9 | NA | few | CASSSARIYYGYTF | TGTGCCAGCAGCTCGGCCCGGATCTACTATGGCTACACCTTC
TRBJ2-7 | TRBV6-1 | NA | NA | CASRAHLPYNEQYF | TGTGCCAGCAGGGCCCACCTCCCCTACAATGAGCAGTACTTC
TRBJ2-7 | TRBV20-1 | NA | NA | CSARALNEQYF | TGCAGTGCTAGGGCCCTTAATGAGCAGTACTTC
TRBJ1-2 | TRBV4-1 | TRBD1 | many | CASSLYPGQNYGYTF | TGCGCCAGCAGCCTATACCCGGGACAGAACTATGGCTACACCTTC
TRBJ2-3 | TRBV19 | NA | NA | CASSIVGPGFADTQYF | TGTGCCAGTAGTATCGTGGGGCCTGGGTTTGCAGATACGCAGTATTTT
TRBJ2-1 | TRBV7-8 | TRBD2 | once | CASSATSGGIYNEQFF | TGTGCCAGCAGTGCAACGAGCGGGGGCATTTACAATGAGCAGTTCTTC
TRBJ2-2 | TRBV25-1 | TRBD2 | NA | CASSATGTRRNTGELFF | TGTGCCAGCAGTGCAACCGGGACTAGGAGAAACACCGGGGAGCTGTTTTTT
TRBJ1-4 | TRBV2 | NA | NA | CASSVRDANEKLFF | TGTGCCAGCAGTGTCAGGGATGCTAATGAAAAACTGTTTTTT
TRBJ2-7 | TRBV20-1 | NA | NA | CSAPTLYNEQYF | TGCAGTGCACCGACCCTTTACAATGAGCAGTACTTC
TRBJ2-1 | TRBV20-1 | TRBD2 | many | CSAGTGLAGHNEQFF | TGCAGTGCTGGGACGGGACTAGCGGGACACAATGAGCAGTTCTTC